Listed below are T cell receptor beta chains from one sample, sequenced in a study of blood T cells in healthy people across ages. TCRdb passed the 5' RACE reads through MiXCR, listing each CDR3 protein once. The data contain 550,000 to 700,000 distinct CDR3 sequences, roughly 29% of them seen just once; the ten biggest clones take up less than 20%. The sequenced material came from blood. These receptors came from a woman in her 70s in good health. The CDR3 runs from the conserved cysteine through the conserved F or W. D genes are given only for firm matches. Not every row has a clone size; where given, it reads once, few, many or a size class.

TRBJ2-2,TRBD1,NA,TRBV20-1,CSARVLQGVTGELFF,TGCAGTGCCCGTGTACTACAGGGGGTTACCGGGGAGCTGTTTTTT
TRBJ1-1,NA,NA,TRBV12-3/TRBV12-4,CASSYYFGGSTEAFF,TGTGCCAGCAGTTATTATTTCGGTGGGAGCACTGAAGCTTTCTTT
TRBJ2-2,TRBD2,few,TRBV5-1,CASSLTSGVNTGELFF,TGCGCCAGCAGCCTGACTAGCGGGGTGAACACCGGGGAGCTGTTTTTT
TRBJ2-7,TRBD2,NA,TRBV28,CASTGSGTSAYEQYF,TGTGCCAGCACAGGATCCGGGACTAGCGCCTACGAGCAGTACTTC
TRBJ1-4,NA,NA,TRBV7-9,CASRKEEKLFF,TGTGCCAGCAGGAAAGAGGAAAAACTGTTTTTT
TRBJ1-3,NA,few,TRBV18,CASSYDSGNTIYF,TGTGCCAGCTCCTACGACTCTGGAAACACCATATATTTT
TRBJ1-5,NA,NA,TRBV19,CASNLRGDIGRPQHF,TGTGCCAGTAACCTTAGGGGTGATATCGGGCGGCCCCAGCATTTT
TRBJ2-6,NA,NA,TRBV5-1,CASSRDAIGSGANVLTF,TGCGCCAGCAGCCGGGACGCAATAGGCTCTGGGGCCAACGTCCTGACTTTC
TRBJ2-7,NA,NA,TRBV6-5,CASSYSAPGISHEQYF,TGTGCCAGCAGTTACTCGGCCCCAGGGATTTCCCACGAGCAGTACTTC
TRBJ2-5,NA,NA,TRBV20-1,CSAAPGPQETQYF,TGCAGTGCAGCCCCGGGACCCCAAGAGACCCAGTACTTC
TRBJ1-6,NA,few,TRBV27,CASRPIAGGAYNSPLHF,TGTGCCAGCAGACCAATTGCGGGGGGAGCCTATAATTCACCCCTCCACTTT
TRBJ2-1,TRBD2,few,TRBV7-2,CASSLLPGGYNEQFF,TGTGCCAGCAGCTTATTGCCGGGGGGGTACAATGAGCAGTTCTTC
TRBJ2-7,TRBD1,NA,TRBV4-3,CASSQLTGGTYEQYF,TGCGCCAGCAGCCAATTGACAGGGGGTACCTACGAGCAGTACTTC
TRBJ1-1,NA,few,TRBV15,CATSRDKGLNTEAFF,TGTGCCACCAGCAGAGATAAGGGGCTGAACACTGAAGCTTTCTTT
TRBJ1-1,TRBD1,NA,TRBV11-2,CASSLLTGTGLAEAFF,TGTGCCAGCAGCTTACTAACCGGGACAGGGCTGGCTGAAGCTTTCTTT
TRBJ1-1,NA,few,TRBV3-1,CASSQGSTEAFF,TGTGCCAGCAGCCAGGGGAGCACTGAAGCTTTCTTT
TRBJ2-7,TRBD1,NA,TRBV3-1,CASSQEFGDRVYEQYF,TGTGCCAGCAGCCAAGAATTCGGGGACAGGGTTTACGAGCAGTACTTC
TRBJ1-1,NA,NA,TRBV29-1,CSVRIVFEAFF,TGCAGCGTTAGGATCGTGTTTGAAGCTTTCTTT
TRBJ2-3,NA,NA,TRBV5-1,CASSSGMDTQYF,TGCGCCAGCAGCTCTGGGATGGATACGCAGTATTTT
TRBJ2-7,TRBD2,NA,TRBV7-9,CASSTWTSGGYEQYF,TGTGCCAGCAGCACCTGGACTAGCGGGGGTTACGAGCAGTACTTC
TRBJ2-1,TRBD2,NA,TRBV7-2,CASSLMSGGGYNEQFF,TGTGCCAGCAGCTTGATGAGCGGGGGGGGCTACAATGAGCAGTTCTTC
TRBJ2-7,NA,few,TRBV4-3,CASSQDWLGSTYEQYF,TGCGCCAGCAGCCAAGATTGGTTGGGTTCTACCTACGAGCAGTACTTC
TRBJ2-1,NA,NA,TRBV20-1,CSAEGHPSSYNEQFF,TGCAGTGCCGAGGGGCACCCGAGCTCCTACAATGAGCAGTTCTTC
TRBJ1-1,NA,few,TRBV20-1,CSAPNRVANTEAFF,TGCAGTGCCCCGAACAGGGTGGCGAACACTGAAGCTTTCTTT
TRBJ1-4,NA,few,TRBV4-1,CASSQVVRTNEKLFF,TGCGCCAGCAGCCAAGTGGTCAGAACTAATGAAAAACTGTTTTTT
TRBJ2-1,TRBD2,few,TRBV25-1,CASSASGGRGSNEQFF,TGTGCCAGCAGTGCGAGCGGGGGCCGGGGGAGCAATGAGCAGTTCTTC
TRBJ1-2,NA,NA,TRBV7-2,CASRAGPSNYGYTF,TGTGCCAGCAGAGCGGGCCCCTCCAACTATGGCTACACCTTC
TRBJ1-4,TRBD1,few,TRBV7-9,CASSPGQGVIDEKLFF,TGTGCCAGCAGCCCGGGACAGGGGGTGATCGATGAAAAACTGTTTTTT
TRBJ2-1,NA,NA,TRBV27,CASSLSGPRYSEQFF,TGTGCCAGCAGTTTATCGGGGCCCCGCTACAGTGAGCAGTTCTTC
TRBJ2-7,NA,NA,TRBV20-1,CSAREPTTYEQYF,TGCAGTGCTAGAGAACCGACTACCTACGAGCAGTACTTC
TRBJ1-6,NA,few,TRBV25-1,CASSERQGSSGSPLHF,TGTGCCAGCAGTGAACGGCAAGGGTCGTCCGGTTCACCCCTCCACTTT
TRBJ2-5,NA,NA,TRBV12-3/TRBV12-4,CASSLDVEGMKTQYF,TGTGCCAGCAGTTTAGACGTTGAGGGTATGAAGACCCAGTACTTC
TRBJ2-3,TRBD2,few,TRBV7-3,CASSPFGGGARNTQYF,TGTGCCAGCAGCCCCTTTGGCGGGGGGGCTCGGAATACGCAGTATTTT
TRBJ2-3,NA,NA,TRBV27,CALSPDTQYF,TGTGCCCTTTCGCCCGATACGCAGTATTTT
TRBJ2-3,NA,NA,TRBV12-3/TRBV12-4,CASSLREKDGDTQYF,TGTGCCAGCAGTTTAAGGGAGAAGGATGGGGATACGCAGTATTTT
TRBJ2-1,NA,few,TRBV20-1,CSAPHSRTGAQYNEQFF,TGCAGTGCCCCACACTCTAGAACGGGGGCTCAGTACAATGAGCAGTTCTTC
TRBJ2-7,TRBD2,NA,TRBV20-1,CSAKVPSGGYGQYF,TGCAGTGCTAAAGTGCCCAGCGGGGGTTACGGGCAGTACTTC
TRBJ1-1,NA,NA,TRBV12-3/TRBV12-4,CASSLARGARGEAFF,TGTGCCAGCAGTTTAGCGCGGGGGGCGCGGGGTGAAGCTTTCTTT
TRBJ1-1,NA,few,TRBV6-2/TRBV6-3,CASMTHGTEAFF,TGTGCCAGCATGACGCATGGCACTGAAGCTTTCTTT
TRBJ2-1,NA,NA,TRBV3-1,CASSRGREQFF,TGTGCCAGCAGCCGTGGACGGGAGCAGTTCTTC
TRBJ2-1,NA,NA,TRBV29-1,CSVADNEQFF,TGCAGCGTCGCCGACAATGAGCAGTTCTTC
TRBJ2-7,TRBD1,NA,TRBV6-2/TRBV6-3,CASSYETGSYEQYF,TGTGCCAGCAGTTACGAGACAGGGTCGTACGAGCAGTACTTC
TRBJ1-1,NA,NA,TRBV18,CASSRLGGPATEAFF,TGTGCCAGCTCACGGCTGGGGGGGCCGGCCACTGAAGCTTTCTTT
TRBJ1-4,NA,NA,TRBV7-9,CASSRDAGNEKLFF,TGTGCCAGCAGTCGGGACGCCGGTAATGAAAAACTGTTTTTT
TRBJ2-3,NA,many,TRBV2,CASSVHKDTQYF,TGTGCCAGCAGTGTCCACAAAGATACGCAGTATTTT
TRBJ1-2,NA,NA,TRBV29-1,CSVRDPGLYGYTF,TGCAGCGTACGGGACCCAGGACTATATGGCTACACCTTC
TRBJ2-5,NA,few,TRBV29-1,CSVDPGYQETQYF,TGCAGCGTTGACCCGGGATACCAAGAGACCCAGTACTTC
TRBJ1-1,NA,NA,TRBV7-2,CASSLVRVSENTEAFF,TGTGCCAGCAGCTTAGTGCGGGTTTCAGAGAACACTGAAGCTTTCTTT
TRBJ1-2,NA,few,TRBV20-1,CSSIQRRTTRDGYTF,TGTAGTTCCATTCAAAGACGGACGACGAGGGATGGCTACACCTTC
TRBJ2-7,NA,NA,TRBV2,CASSGQAPYEQHF,TGTGCCAGCAGTGGGCAGGCCCCCTACGAGCAGCACTTC
TRBJ2-7,NA,NA,TRBV3-1,CASSQESFGVSEQYF,TGTGCCAGCAGCCAAGAAAGTTTCGGAGTGAGCGAGCAGTACTTC
TRBJ2-7,TRBD1,few,TRBV9,CASSPAGQGGEQYF,TGTGCCAGCAGCCCAGCCGGACAGGGAGGCGAGCAGTACTTC
TRBJ2-7,TRBD1,NA,TRBV30,CAWSVRGRIHEQYF,TGTGCCTGGAGTGTAAGGGGGCGTATCCACGAGCAGTACTTC